The subject of this entry is one T cell receptor beta chain. This record belongs to a study of CD8 T cells in Susac syndrome. RNA in amounts of 0.5 to 1 ug was reverse transcribed with random hexamers. By means of immunoSEQ multiplex PCR, TCR beta CDR3 spanning 54 Vbeta and 13 Jbeta underwent amplification. TCRdb re-called the immunoSEQ multiplex PCR reads through MiXCR, storing one row per CDR3 protein. The data contain 150,000 to 200,000 distinct CDR3 sequences, just over 90% of them singletons. The CDR3 has 12 amino acids. CDR1 and CDR2 from the germline V gene are MNHNY and SVGAGI (reference sequence). V lost 0 bases and J 5 bases, leaving 4 bases between the germline ends.

The sequenced sample was CD4+ T cells from PBMCs. V and J are TRBV6-6 and TRBJ2-5; D gene ambiguous. The receptor was isolated from a human donor in good health. CDR3 in amino acids: CASSYSSETQYF. The CDR3 coding sequence is TGTGCCAGCAGTTACTCGTCGGAGACCCAGTACTTC.